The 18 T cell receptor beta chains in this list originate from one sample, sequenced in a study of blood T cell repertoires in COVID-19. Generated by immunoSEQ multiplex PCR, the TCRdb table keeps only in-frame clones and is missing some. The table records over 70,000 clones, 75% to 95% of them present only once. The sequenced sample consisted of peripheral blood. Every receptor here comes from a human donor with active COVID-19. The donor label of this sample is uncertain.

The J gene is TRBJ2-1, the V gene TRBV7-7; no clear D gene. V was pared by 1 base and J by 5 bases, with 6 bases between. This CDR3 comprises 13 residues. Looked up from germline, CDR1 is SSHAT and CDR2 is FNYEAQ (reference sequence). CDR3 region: CASSLDSHNEQFF. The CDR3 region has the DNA TGTGCCAGCAGCTTAGACTCTCACAATGAGCAGTTCTTC.

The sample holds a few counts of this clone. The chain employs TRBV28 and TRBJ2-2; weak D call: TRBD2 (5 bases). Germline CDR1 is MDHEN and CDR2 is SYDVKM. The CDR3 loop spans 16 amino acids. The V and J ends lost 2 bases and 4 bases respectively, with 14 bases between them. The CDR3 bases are TGTGCCAGCAGTTTAGTCTGGGCTCGGGGCACCGGGGAGCTGTTTTTT. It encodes CASSLVWARGTGELFF.

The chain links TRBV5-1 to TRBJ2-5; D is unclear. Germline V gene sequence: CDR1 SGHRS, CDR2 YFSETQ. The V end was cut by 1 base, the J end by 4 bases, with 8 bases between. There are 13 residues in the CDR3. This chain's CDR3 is CASSLYSRETQYF. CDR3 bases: TGCGCCAGCAGCTTGTACAGTCGAGAGACCCAGTACTTC.

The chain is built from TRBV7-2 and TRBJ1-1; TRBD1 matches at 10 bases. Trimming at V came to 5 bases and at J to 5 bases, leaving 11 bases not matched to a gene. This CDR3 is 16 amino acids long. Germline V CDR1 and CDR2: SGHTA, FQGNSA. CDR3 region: CASSLRWTGGNTEAFF. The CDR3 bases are TGTGCCAGCAGCCTCAGGTGGACAGGGGGTAATACTGAAGCTTTCTTT.

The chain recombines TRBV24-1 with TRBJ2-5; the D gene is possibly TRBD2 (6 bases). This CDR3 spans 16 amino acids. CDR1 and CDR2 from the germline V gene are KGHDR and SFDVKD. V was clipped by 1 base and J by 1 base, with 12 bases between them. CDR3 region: CATSDFARGSQETQYF. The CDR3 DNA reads TGTGCCACCAGTGATTTCGCTCGGGGGAGCCAAGAGACCCAGTACTTC.

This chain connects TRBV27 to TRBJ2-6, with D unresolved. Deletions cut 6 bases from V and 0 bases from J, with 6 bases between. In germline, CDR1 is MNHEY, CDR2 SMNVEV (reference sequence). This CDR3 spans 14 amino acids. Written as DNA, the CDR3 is TGTGCCAGCAGACCGAGCTCTGGGGCCAACGTCCTGACTTTC. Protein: CASRPSSGANVLTF.

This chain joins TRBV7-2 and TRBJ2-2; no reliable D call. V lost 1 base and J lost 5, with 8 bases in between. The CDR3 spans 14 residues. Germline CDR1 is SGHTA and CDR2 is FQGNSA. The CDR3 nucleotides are TGTGCCAGCAGCTTAGATGACATGACCGGGGAGCTGTTTTTT. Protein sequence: CASSLDDMTGELFF.

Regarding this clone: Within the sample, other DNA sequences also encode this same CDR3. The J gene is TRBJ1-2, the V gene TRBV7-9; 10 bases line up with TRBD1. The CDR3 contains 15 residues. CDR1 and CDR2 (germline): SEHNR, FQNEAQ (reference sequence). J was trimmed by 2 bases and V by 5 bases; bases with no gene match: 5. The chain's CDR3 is CASSPRTGGNYGYTF. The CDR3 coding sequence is TGTGCCAGCAGCCCGAGGACAGGGGGGAACTATGGCTACACCTTC.

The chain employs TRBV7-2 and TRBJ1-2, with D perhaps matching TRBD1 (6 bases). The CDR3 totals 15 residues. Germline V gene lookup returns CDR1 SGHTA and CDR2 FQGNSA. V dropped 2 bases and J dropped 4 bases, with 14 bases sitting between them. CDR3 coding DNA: TGTGCCAGCAGCTTAAGGGGGAGGGTCGGCTATGGCTACACCTTC. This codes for CASSLRGRVGYGYTF.

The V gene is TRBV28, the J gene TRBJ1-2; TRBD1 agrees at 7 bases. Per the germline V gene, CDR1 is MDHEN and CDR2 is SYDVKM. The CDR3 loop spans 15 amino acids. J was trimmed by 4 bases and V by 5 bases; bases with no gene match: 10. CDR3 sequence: CASSPSRGRVYGYTF. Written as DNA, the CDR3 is TGTGCCAGCAGTCCTTCTAGGGGGCGCGTCTATGGCTACACCTTC.

The CDR3 sequence: CASSTQGADTDTQYF. The CDR3 DNA follows: TGTGCCAGCAGCACACAGGGGGCCGACACAGATACGCAGTATTTT. The chain recombines TRBV6-5 with TRBJ2-3; TRBD1 matches at 9 bases. Unmatched junction bases numbered 6, after V lost 6 bases and J lost 2 bases. CDR1 MNHEY and CDR2 SVGAGI come from the germline V gene. The CDR3 consists of 15 residues.

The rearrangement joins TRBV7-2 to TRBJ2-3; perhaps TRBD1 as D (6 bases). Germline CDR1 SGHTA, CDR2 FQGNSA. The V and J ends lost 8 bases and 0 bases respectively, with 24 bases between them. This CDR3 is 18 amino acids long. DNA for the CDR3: TGTGCCAGCCACAAAGAAGGGCAGGGGCCCTTTAGCACAGATACGCAGTATTTT. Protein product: CASHKEGQGPFSTDTQYF.

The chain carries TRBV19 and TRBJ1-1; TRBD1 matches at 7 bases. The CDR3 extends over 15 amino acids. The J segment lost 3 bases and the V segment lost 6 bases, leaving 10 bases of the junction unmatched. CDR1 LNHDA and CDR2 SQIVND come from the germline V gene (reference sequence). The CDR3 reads CASSLDRIRDTEAFF. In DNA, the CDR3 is TGTGCCAGTAGCTTGGACAGGATCCGGGACACTGAAGCTTTCTTT.

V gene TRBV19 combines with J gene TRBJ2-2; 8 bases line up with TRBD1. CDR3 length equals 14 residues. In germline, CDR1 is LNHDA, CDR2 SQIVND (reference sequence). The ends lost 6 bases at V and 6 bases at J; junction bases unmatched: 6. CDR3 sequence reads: CASRLDRGPGELFF. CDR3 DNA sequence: TGTGCCAGTAGGCTAGACAGGGGTCCCGGGGAGCTGTTTTTT.

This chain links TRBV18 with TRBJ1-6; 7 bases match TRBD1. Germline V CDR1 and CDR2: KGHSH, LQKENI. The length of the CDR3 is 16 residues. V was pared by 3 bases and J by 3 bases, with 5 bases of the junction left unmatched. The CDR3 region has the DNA TGTGCCAGCTCACCCGACAGGGCGGACTATAATTCACCCCTCCACTTT. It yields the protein CASSPDRADYNSPLHF.

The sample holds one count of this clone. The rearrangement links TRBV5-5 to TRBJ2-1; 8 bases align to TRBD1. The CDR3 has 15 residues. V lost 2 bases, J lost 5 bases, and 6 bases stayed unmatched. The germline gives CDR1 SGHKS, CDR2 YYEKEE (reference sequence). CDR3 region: CASSLLTGANNEQFF. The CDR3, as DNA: TGTGCCAGCAGCTTATTGACAGGGGCGAACAATGAGCAGTTCTTC.

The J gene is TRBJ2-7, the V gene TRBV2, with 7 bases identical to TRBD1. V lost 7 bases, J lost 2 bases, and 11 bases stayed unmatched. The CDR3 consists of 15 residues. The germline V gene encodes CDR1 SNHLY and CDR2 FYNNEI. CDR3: CASNGQASAAYEQYF. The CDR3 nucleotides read TGTGCCAGCAATGGACAGGCCAGCGCGGCCTACGAGCAGTACTTC.

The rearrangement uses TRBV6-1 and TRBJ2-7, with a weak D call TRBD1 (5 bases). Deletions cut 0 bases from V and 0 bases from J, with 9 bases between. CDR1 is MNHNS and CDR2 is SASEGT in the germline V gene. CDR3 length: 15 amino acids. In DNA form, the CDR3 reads TGTGCCAGCAGTGAAGCGGGGCATAGCTCCTACGAGCAGTACTTC. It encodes CASSEAGHSSYEQYF.